These 11 T cell receptor beta chains originate from one sample sequenced in a study of PD-L1 blockade in urothelial cancer. As to time point: pretreatment peripheral blood. TCRdb's table, derived via immunoSEQ multiplex PCR, lists solely in-frame clones and lacks some. The repertoire holds some 50,000 clones, with around 88% as singletons. The sequences come from PBMCs, collected around atezolizumab (anti-PD-L1) treatment. Source of these receptors: an older woman with urothelial cancer.

The chain has TRBV5-4 and TRBJ1-4; TRBD1 is a possible D gene (6 bases). In germline, CDR1 is SGHNT, CDR2 YYREEE (reference sequence). V lost 5 bases, J lost 7 bases, and 15 bases lay in between. This CDR3 comprises 14 residues. As DNA, the CDR3 is TGTGCCAGCAGTAAGGGCAGGGGTGGTGAAAAACTGTTTTTT. It codes for CASSKGRGGEKLFF.

There are a few counts of this clone. The chain employs TRBV7-9 and TRBJ1-1; 8 bases align to TRBD1. Losses at the gene ends were 2 bases for V and 5 bases for J; bases not matched to a gene: 7. Germline lookup yields CDR1 SEHNR and CDR2 FQNEAQ (reference sequence). The CDR3 covers 15 residues. CDR3 in amino acids: CASSLKQGAGTEAFF. The CDR3 nucleotides read TGTGCCAGCAGCTTAAAGCAGGGGGCGGGGACTGAAGCTTTCTTT.

V usage is TRBV18 and J usage is TRBJ2-2; 8 bases align to TRBD2. The CDR3 extends over 16 amino acids. Germline V gives CDR1 KGHSH, CDR2 LQKENI. Germline trimming cut 2 bases from V and 5 bases from J; bases unmatched to any gene: 7. CDR3 residues: CASSPFTGGPTGELFF. DNA of the CDR3: TGTGCCAGCTCACCATTCACGGGGGGGCCGACCGGGGAGCTGTTTTTT. Based on the CDR3 plus reference TRBV18 and TRBJ2-2, the full variable domain is NAGVMQNPRHLVRRRGQEARLRCSPMKGHSHVYWYRQLPEEGLKFMVYLQKENIIDESGMPKERFSAEFPKEGPSILRIQQVVRGDSAAYFCASSPFTGGPTGELFFGEGSRLTVL.

In its sample, this clone was seen once. The chain couples TRBV5-6 to TRBJ2-4; unclear D gene. The CDR3 is made up of 15 amino acids. Trimming shortened V by 4 bases and J by 0 bases, and 11 bases separated the two germline ends. Germline V lookup: CDR1 SGHDT, CDR2 YYEEEE. The CDR3 DNA follows: TGTGCCAGCAGCCAAGAGATCCGAGCCAAAAACATTCAGTACTTC. Encoded protein: CASSQEIRAKNIQYF.

V gene TRBV19 combines with J gene TRBJ2-7, with 12 bases fitting TRBD2. Germline CDR1 and CDR2: LNHDA and SQIVND (reference sequence). This CDR3 is built from 17 residues. After removal of 4 bases from V and 1 base from J, the junction contained 8 bases not matched to a gene. The CDR3 protein is CASSKASGGAKSYEQYF. The CDR3 bases are TGTGCCAGTAGTAAAGCTAGCGGGGGGGCCAAGTCCTACGAGCAGTACTTC.

Only one count was recorded for this clone. The chain links TRBV4-3 to TRBJ1-1, with a tentative D call TRBD1 (6 bases). The germline CDR1 and CDR2 sequences are LGHNA and YSLEER. V lost 0 bases and J lost 8, with 16 bases in between. The CDR3 is made up of 15 amino acids. The DNA of the CDR3 is TGCGCCAGCAGCCAAGATGCCCGGGGGGGGCGGGAAGCTTTCTTT. Translation gives CASSQDARGGREAFF.

The genes are TRBV10-3 and TRBJ1-3; 10 bases agree with TRBD1. The CDR3 is 15 residues long. Trimming at V came to 8 bases and at J to 1 base, leaving 5 bases not matched to a gene. From germline, CDR1 is ENHRY and CDR2 SYGVKD. The CDR3 is CAIATGGISGNTIYF. Here the CDR3 DNA reads TGTGCCATCGCGACAGGGGGCATTTCTGGAAACACCATATATTTT.

The chain recombines TRBV7-6 with TRBJ2-1; 8 bases map to TRBD2. Germline V gene lookup returns CDR1 SGHVS and CDR2 FNYEAQ. Unmatched junction bases numbered 7, after V lost 5 bases and J lost 7 bases. The CDR3 runs to 14 residues. Written as DNA, the CDR3 is TGTGCCAGCAGCCCCCCGGCTAGCGGGAATGAGCAGTTCTTC. Residues: CASSPPASGNEQFF. Filled out from reference TRBV7-6 and TRBJ2-1, the complete variable domain reads GAGVSQSPRYKVTKRGQDVALRCDPISGHVSLYWYRQALGQGPEFLTYFNYEAQQDKSGLPNDRFSAERPEGSISTLTIQRTEQRDSAMYRCASSPPASGNEQFFGPGTRLTVL.

The rearrangement uses TRBV5-4 and TRBJ2-7; the match to TRBD2 covers 7 bases. V lost 4 bases to trimming and J lost 0 bases; unmatched junction nucleotides: 1. Germline V gene sequence: CDR1 SGHNT, CDR2 YYREEE (reference sequence). There are 13 residues in the CDR3. The CDR3 is CASSPGGSYEQYF. The CDR3 nucleotides are TGTGCCAGCAGCCCGGGGGGCTCCTACGAGCAGTACTTC.

This chain joins TRBV7-9 and TRBJ2-7, with a weak D call TRBD1 (5 bases). This CDR3 has 13 residues. Germline loops: CDR1 SEHNR, CDR2 FQNEAQ (reference sequence). Deletions cut 5 bases from V and 4 bases from J, with 12 bases between. DNA for the CDR3: TGTGCCAGCAGCCAGGACAAGAATTACGAGCAGTACTTC. This translates into CASSQDKNYEQYF.

The V call is TRBV6-1, the J call TRBJ1-3; 8 nucleotides line up with TRBD1. This CDR3 comprises 14 residues. V trimming: 6 bases; J trimming: 4 bases; junction bases outside the gene matches: 5. Germline V gene sequence: CDR1 MNHNS, CDR2 SASEGT. This chain's CDR3 is CASRATGGGNTIYF. For the CDR3, the DNA is TGTGCCAGCAGAGCAACAGGGGGGGGAAACACCATATATTTT.